The 16 T cell receptor beta chains given below trace back to one sample, sequenced in a study of shared clonotypes between healthy human individuals. Clones were read by immunoSEQ multiplex PCR, and TCRdb kept only the in-frame ones, dropping some. The sample lists approximately 980,000 clones, more than 75% occurring once. Sequencing was performed on memory CD4+ T cells sorted from blood. Subset noted: CD45RA-negative fraction. The receptor set was obtained from a man between 18 and 29 years old in good health.

The chain uses TRBV7-8 and TRBJ2-7, with D perhaps matching TRBD2 (5 bases). Trimming pared 3 bases from V and 1 base from J, leaving 10 bases between. The germline gives CDR1 SGHVS, CDR2 FQNEAQ. The CDR3 is 14 residues long. The CDR3 reads CASSFELVSYEQYF. DNA for the CDR3: TGTGCCAGCAGCTTCGAACTAGTTTCCTACGAGCAGTACTTC. The variable domain in full, completed from reference TRBV7-8 and TRBJ2-7, reads GAGVSQSPRYKVAKRGQDVALRCDPISGHVSLFWYQQALGQGPEFLTYFQNEAQLDKSGLPSDRFFAERPEGSVSTLKIQRTQQEDSAVYLCASSFELVSYEQYFGPGTRLTVT.

This chain connects TRBV6-5 to TRBJ2-7; either TRBD1 or TRBD2 may fit D (7 bases each). The CDR3 is 13 amino acids. Germline assignment: CDR1 MNHEY and CDR2 SVGAGI. V dropped 6 bases and J dropped 5 bases, with 14 bases sitting between them. In DNA, the CDR3 is TGTGCCAGCAGAGAGACAGGGAGGGACGAGCAGTACTTC. Its translation: CASRETGRDEQYF.

J is TRBJ2-6 and V is TRBV5-1; D gene ambiguous. Germline CDR1 is SGHRS and CDR2 is YFSETQ. V was trimmed by 2 bases and J by 2 bases, leaving 11 bases between them. This CDR3 contains 16 residues. CDR3 DNA sequence: TGCGCCAGCAGCTTAGGTGAAGGGACTGGGGCCAACGTCCTGACTTTC. This encodes CASSLGEGTGANVLTF.

The rearrangement uses TRBV5-1 and TRBJ1-6; D is perhaps TRBD1 (6 bases). Germline V gene sequence: CDR1 SGHRS, CDR2 YFSETQ. V gave up 0 bases and J gave up 10 bases, with 17 bases separating them. CDR3 length: 16 residues. The CDR3 DNA sequence: TGCGCCAGCAGCTTGGCATATAACAAGGGGGACTCACCCCTCCACTTT. Protein product: CASSLAYNKGDSPLHF.

As concerns this clone: This specimen includes other DNA sequences encoding the same CDR3. The rearrangement uses TRBV19 and TRBJ2-1; D gene unclear. CDR3 length: 13 amino acids. The germline V gene has CDR1 LNHDA and CDR2 SQIVND (reference sequence). V dropped 3 bases and J dropped 5 bases, with 8 bases sitting between them. CDR3 bases: TGTGCCAGTAGTATCGGGCTTAACAATGAGCAGTTCTTC. Its translation is CASSIGLNNEQFF.

This clone has just a few counts. The chain joins TRBV5-1 to TRBJ2-2; the match to TRBD1 covers 7 bases. CDR1 SGHRS and CDR2 YFSETQ come from the germline V gene. The CDR3 totals 15 residues. Trimming at V came to 2 bases and at J to 7 bases, leaving 8 bases not matched to a gene. This chain's CDR3 is CASSFYDRVGGELFF. The DNA for the CDR3 is TGCGCCAGCAGCTTCTACGACAGGGTTGGCGGGGAGCTGTTTTTT.

To note about this clone: Other DNA sequences in the sample encode the same CDR3. The genes are TRBV20-1 and TRBJ2-5; D is unresolved. Germline-derived CDR1 and CDR2 are DFQATT and SNEGSKA (reference sequence). The CDR3 runs to 11 residues. The V gene lost 2 bases and the J gene lost 5 bases, with 6 bases spanning the gap. CDR3 sequence (DNA): TGCAGTGCTAGACTGGATGAGACCCAGTACTTC. Translating gives CSARLDETQYF.

This clone was seen a handful of times. The chain joins TRBV5-1 to TRBJ1-2; 10 nucleotides agree with TRBD1. The CDR3 extends over 13 amino acids. The V gene's germline CDR1 is SGHRS and CDR2 YFSETQ. V lost 3 bases, J lost 6 bases, and 2 bases stayed unmatched. CDR3 in amino acids: CASSSGTGDGYTF. CDR3 DNA: TGCGCCAGCAGCTCCGGGACAGGGGATGGCTACACCTTC.

V usage is TRBV13 and J usage is TRBJ1-4; 12 bases agree with TRBD1. Germline loops: CDR1 PRHDT, CDR2 FYEKMQ (reference sequence). With 5 bases clipped from V and 7 bases from J, the junction kept 8 bases outside the gene matches. This CDR3 contains 16 residues. In DNA, the CDR3 is TGTGCCAGCAGCAGGCCTTCGGGACAGGGGGCTGAAAAACTGTTTTTT. This gives the protein CASSRPSGQGAEKLFF.

The rearrangement links TRBV5-4 to TRBJ2-2; possibly TRBD1 for D (6 bases). The V end was cut by 1 base, the J end by 5 bases, with 12 bases between. This CDR3 contains 15 residues. The germline CDR1 and CDR2 sequences are SGHNT and YYREEE (reference sequence). The CDR3 is CASSLPAGETGELFF. The CDR3 coding sequence is TGTGCCAGCAGCTTGCCGGCAGGGGAGACCGGGGAGCTGTTTTTT.

This clone has just a few counts. The chain joins TRBV7-2 to TRBJ1-1; D unresolved. Germline V gene lookup returns CDR1 SGHTA and CDR2 FQGNSA. V shed 5 bases and J shed 1 base, with 8 bases lying between them. This CDR3 has 13 residues. The CDR3 spells CASSRRRNTEAFF. The CDR3 coding sequence is TGTGCCAGCAGCCGACGGAGGAACACTGAAGCTTTCTTT.

This chain connects TRBV5-8 to TRBJ1-6; 8 bases fit TRBD1. Germline V gene data show CDR1 as SGHTS and CDR2 as YDEGEE. This CDR3 is 15 amino acids long. The J segment lost 5 bases and the V segment lost 1 base, leaving 2 bases of the junction unmatched. CDR3 in amino acids: CASSLRTGNNSPLHF. CDR3 coding DNA: TGTGCCAGCAGCTTGAGGACAGGGAATAATTCACCCCTCCACTTT.

The chain has TRBV6-5 and TRBJ2-7; maybe TRBD1 (6 bases). CDR3 length: 12 amino acids. The V gene lost 9 bases and the J gene lost 6 bases, with 15 bases spanning the gap. CDR1 and CDR2 from the germline V gene are MNHEY and SVGAGI. The CDR3 DNA reads TGTGCCAGTACAGGGAGAAAGGGCGAGCAGTACTTC. Translating it yields CASTGRKGEQYF.

The chain joins TRBV7-9 to TRBJ2-7; 8 nucleotides match TRBD1. The CDR3 length is 15 residues. V gave up 4 bases and J gave up 0 bases; unmatched junction bases: 5. CDR1 is SEHNR and CDR2 is FQNEAQ in the germline V gene (reference sequence). CDR3 region: CASSSRTGYSYEQYF. Here the CDR3 DNA reads TGTGCCAGCAGCTCCCGGACAGGGTACTCCTACGAGCAGTACTTC.

The chain joins TRBV7-6 to TRBJ2-3; TRBD1 might be the D (7 bases). Germline lookup yields CDR1 SGHVS and CDR2 FNYEAQ. V lost 1 base to trimming and J lost 7 bases, with 18 bases between them. The CDR3 loop spans 16 amino acids. The CDR3, as DNA: TGTGCCAGCAGCTTAGACCAGGGGGGTATGACCAATACGCAGTATTTT. Translating it yields CASSLDQGGMTNTQYF.

This chain links TRBV10-1 with TRBJ1-2; D is possibly TRBD1 (5 bases). Germline V lookup: CDR1 WNHNN, CDR2 SYGVQD (reference sequence). Trimming stripped 6 bases from V and 5 bases from J, with 13 bases between. This CDR3 has 13 amino acids. The CDR3 DNA follows: TGCGCCAGCAGCGGCAGGGATACGTATGGCTACACCTTC. Encoded protein: CASSGRDTYGYTF.